This is a list of T cell receptor beta chains from one sample in a study of T-cell reconstitution after alpha-beta-depleted transplantation in children. TCRdb reprocessed the PCR reads via MiXCR and lists one record per CDR3 protein. Counted here are about 420,000 distinct CDR3 sequences, roughly a tenth occurring once; the ten biggest clones make up nearly 5.5%. The sample consisted of PBMCs from the stem cell graft donor, taken from the stem cell graft. Receptors originate from a human donor who donated a stem cell graft to a child with acute myeloid leukemia. The CDR3 runs from the conserved cysteine through the conserved F or W. The D gene is left open where the match is weak. Clone size is given for some rows only: seen once, a few or many times, or a class if the clone is expanded.

V gene,J gene,D gene,clone size,CDR3 DNA,CDR3 protein
TRBV5-1,TRBJ1-6,NA,few,TGCGCCAGCACGCTGGGGGAGACCTATAATTCACCCCTCCACTTT,CASTLGETYNSPLHF
TRBV27,TRBJ2-2,TRBD1,NA,TGTGCCAGCAGAAGACAGGGAGTGGACACCGGGGAGCTGTTTTTT,CASRRQGVDTGELFF
TRBV7-8,TRBJ2-5,TRBD2,NA,TGTGCCAGCAGCGAACCGGAGCGGGAGTTTTACCAAGAGACCCAGTACTTC,CASSEPEREFYQETQYF
TRBV12-3/TRBV12-4,TRBJ2-4,NA,many,TGTGCCAGCAGTTTGAGGGGGGAGGGCAAAAACATTCAGTACTTC,CASSLRGEGKNIQYF
TRBV20-1,TRBJ2-1,TRBD2,NA,TGCAGTGCTAGGCGTTCGGCTAGCGGGAGCTACAATGAGCAGTTCTTC,CSARRSASGSYNEQFF
TRBV7-2,TRBJ2-5,NA,NA,TGTGTCAGCAGCCAGTACAGAGAGACCCAGTACTTC,CVSSQYRETQYF
TRBV20-1,TRBJ2-5,NA,few,TGCAGTGCTATATCCCCCCAGGGGGGGGATCAAGAGACCCAGTACTTC,CSAISPQGGDQETQYF
TRBV11-2,TRBJ2-1,TRBD2,NA,TGTGCCAGCAGCTCGATAGCGGGGCACAATGAGCAGTTCTTC,CASSSIAGHNEQFF
TRBV5-5,TRBJ2-5,NA,NA,TGTGCCAGCAGCGACGAGGGCTTCGGAGAGACCCAGTACTTC,CASSDEGFGETQYF
TRBV6-1,TRBJ2-7,TRBD2,NA,TGTGCCAGCAAGATCCTAGCGGGAGGAAAGTACGAGCAGTACTTC,CASKILAGGKYEQYF
TRBV7-2,TRBJ2-2,NA,few,TGTGCCAGCAGCCCAACCGGCTATCCGAACACCGGGGAGCTGTTTTTT,CASSPTGYPNTGELFF
TRBV12-3/TRBV12-4,TRBJ1-4,NA,few,TGTGCCAGCAGTTTAGCCGGGTCTTTGAATGAAAAACTGTTTTTT,CASSLAGSLNEKLFF
TRBV5-5,TRBJ2-1,NA,many,TGTGCCAGCTTCCTAGCTGGTGCGGGCAACAATGAGCAGTTCTTC,CASFLAGAGNNEQFF
TRBV3-1,TRBJ1-3,TRBD1,few,TGTGCCAGCAGCCGCCACCACATGGGACAGGCTGGAAACACCATATATTTT,CASSRHHMGQAGNTIYF
TRBV5-1,TRBJ2-1,NA,NA,TGCGCCAGCAGCTCATCTACGGGCCGCTACAATGAGCAGTTCTTC,CASSSSTGRYNEQFF
TRBV20-1,TRBJ2-7,TRBD2,few,TGCAGTGCTACTGGGACTAGCGCTTACGAGCAGTACTTC,CSATGTSAYEQYF
TRBV4-3,TRBJ2-7,NA,many,TGCGCCAGCAGCCAAGGGGAGGGGGACTATGTCTACGAGCAGTACTTC,CASSQGEGDYVYEQYF
TRBV4-2,TRBJ1-3,NA,many,TGTGCCAGCAGCCAAGATATCCCGGTGAGCTCTGGAAACACCATATATTTT,CASSQDIPVSSGNTIYF
TRBV20-1,TRBJ2-1,NA,NA,TGCAGTGCCTATACCGGGACTGTCAATGAGCAGTTCTTC,CSAYTGTVNEQFF
TRBV4-3,TRBJ2-1,TRBD2,NA,TGCGCCAGCAGCCAAGATCCGATGGCTAGCGGGATCGAGGTTGAGCAGTTCTTC,CASSQDPMASGIEVEQFF
TRBV27,TRBJ1-1,NA,few,TGTGCCAGCAGTTTATACGGGATCCGGGACACTGAAGCTTTCTTT,CASSLYGIRDTEAFF
TRBV20-1,TRBJ2-1,TRBD1,NA,TGCAGTGCCCTGGGACAGGGAGGTTACAATGAGCAGTTCTTC,CSALGQGGYNEQFF
TRBV19,TRBJ2-5,TRBD2,NA,TGTGCCAGTAGTACCTTTTTGCGGGGGGACCTCCAAGAGACCCAGTACTTC,CASSTFLRGDLQETQYF
TRBV6-1,TRBJ2-7,TRBD1,NA,TGTGCCAGCAGTGAAGGGGGACAGGGCTACGAGCAGTACTTC,CASSEGGQGYEQYF
TRBV29-1,TRBJ2-3,NA,many,TGCAGCGTTGAAGATAGCCCCAGTAATGGTCGAGATACGCAGTATTTT,CSVEDSPSNGRDTQYF
TRBV7-2,TRBJ2-2,NA,NA,TGTGCCAGCAGCTTTCAGGGGACGAACACCGGGGAGCTGTTTTTT,CASSFQGTNTGELFF
TRBV5-1,TRBJ2-2,TRBD1,NA,TGCGCCAGCAGCTTATCGACAGGGCGGACCGGGGAGCTGTTTTTT,CASSLSTGRTGELFF
TRBV6-1,TRBJ2-2,NA,NA,TGTGCCAGCCACATAGAGGGGTCGAACACCGGGGAGCTGTTTTTT,CASHIEGSNTGELFF
TRBV5-1,TRBJ2-1,TRBD2,NA,TGCGCCAGCACCGTAGCGGGAGACTCCTACAATGAGCAGTTCTTC,CASTVAGDSYNEQFF
TRBV20-1,TRBJ1-6,TRBD1,NA,TGCAGTGCTAGAGTGGACAGGAATTCACCCCTCCACTTT,CSARVDRNSPLHF
TRBV15,TRBJ1-5,NA,few,TGTGCCACCTCCCCAGGGAGCGGCAATCAGCCCCAGCATTTT,CATSPGSGNQPQHF
TRBV12-3/TRBV12-4,TRBJ2-1,NA,many,TGTGCCAGCAGTTATCGGGCGGGGGCGTCCTACAATGAGCAGTTCTTC,CASSYRAGASYNEQFF
TRBV4-2,TRBJ2-1,NA,NA,TGTGCCAGCAGCCAAGATCTTGGGTGGGGGCAGAGTCAGTTCTTC,CASSQDLGWGQSQFF
TRBV7-2,TRBJ2-3,NA,few,TGTGCCAGCAGCTTTGTCGGGGGACCCACGGGGGATACGCAGTATTTT,CASSFVGGPTGDTQYF
TRBV7-2,TRBJ1-4,NA,NA,TGTGCCAGCAGCTTAGGCAGGGTTGCAACTAATGAAAAACTGTTTTTT,CASSLGRVATNEKLFF
TRBV5-1,TRBJ1-4,TRBD1,few,TGCGCCAGCAGCTTGGACGGGACAGGGTCTGAAAAACTGTTTTTT,CASSLDGTGSEKLFF
TRBV29-1,TRBJ2-4,TRBD1,many,TGCAGCGTTGCCGACAGGGGAGCCAACTGGGCCAAAAACATTCAGTACTTC,CSVADRGANWAKNIQYF